These 25 T cell receptor beta chains were all obtained from the same sample, sequenced in a study of Ad26.COV2.S vaccination and SARS-CoV-2 variants. Stated treatment: about 20 received Ad26.COV2.S at low or high dose, single or two shots; about 5 received placebo; per-sample allocation not given. After the first vaccine or placebo injection, samples were drawn on day 63. Measured with immunoSEQ multiplex PCR; TCRdb has only the in-frame clones, and not every one. The sample lists about half a million clones, roughly nine tenths occurring once. This specimen consisted of peripheral blood, obtained in a trial of Ad26.COV2.S vaccine versus placebo. These receptors were obtained from a person between 18 and 65 years old who received the Ad26.COV2.S COVID-19 vaccine or a placebo.

The chain uses TRBV12-3 or TRBV12-4 and TRBJ2-7; D is possibly TRBD1 (6 bases). Trimming stripped 10 bases from V and 7 bases from J, with 20 bases between. The CDR3 runs 13 residues. The CDR3 protein is CATRLAGAKEQYF. The CDR3, as DNA: TGTGCCACACGGCTGGCAGGGGCTAAGGAGCAGTACTTC.

The CDR3 here is CASSPEFKSGGYTF. CDR3 in DNA: TGTGCCAGCAGCCCCGAGTTTAAATCGGGAGGCTACACCTTC. The chain links TRBV7-9 to TRBJ1-2; D call uncertain. Trimming took 5 bases from V and 8 from J, leaving 18 bases between them. This CDR3 is 14 amino acids long. Germline V gene lookup returns CDR1 SEHNR and CDR2 FQNEAQ (reference sequence).

V gene TRBV10-2 combines with J gene TRBJ1-2; D not resolved. Trimming stripped 1 base from V and 8 bases from J, with 17 bases between. The CDR3 is 15 residues long. CDR1 is WSHSY and CDR2 is SAAADI in the germline V gene. CDR3 sequence: CASSEFAAVGRGYTF. For the CDR3, the DNA is TGCGCCAGCAGTGAGTTCGCCGCGGTGGGAAGGGGCTACACCTTC.

The chain links TRBV28 to TRBJ2-2, with 8 positions matching TRBD2. This CDR3 is built from 15 residues. Per the germline V gene, CDR1 is MDHEN and CDR2 is SYDVKM. V gave up 3 bases and J gave up 3 bases; unmatched junction bases: 3. CDR3 region: CASSLVAGYTGELFF. As DNA, the CDR3 is TGTGCCAGCAGTTTGGTAGCGGGGTACACCGGGGAGCTGTTTTTT.

The chain uses TRBV7-3 and TRBJ1-1, with D perhaps matching TRBD1 (5 bases). This CDR3 has 13 amino acids. V was clipped by 5 bases and J by 4 bases, with 11 bases between them. Germline V gene data show CDR1 as SGHTA and CDR2 as FQGTGA. The CDR3 DNA sequence: TGTGCCAGCAGCCCAGGGACTGGCACTGAAGCTTTCTTT. Translated: CASSPGTGTEAFF.

The chain joins TRBV12-3 or TRBV12-4 to TRBJ1-6; 7 nucleotides agree with TRBD1. Unmatched junction bases numbered 3, after V lost 5 bases and J lost 8 bases. The CDR3 is 13 amino acids. The CDR3 spells CASSLTGYSPLHF. The CDR3 coding sequence is TGTGCCAGCAGTCTGACAGGGTATTCACCCCTCCACTTT.

This chain joins TRBV25-1 and TRBJ1-2; D remains ambiguous. CDR3 length equals 14 residues. Trimming shortened V by 3 bases and J by 0 bases, and 8 bases separated the two germline ends. The germline V gene has CDR1 MGHDK and CDR2 SYGVNS. Here the CDR3 DNA reads TGTGCCAGCAGTGAGCACGGAGCTAACTATGGCTACACCTTC. Protein product: CASSEHGANYGYTF.

This clone appeared once. The rearrangement links TRBV6-2 or TRBV6-3 to TRBJ2-7; tentative D call: TRBD1 (5 bases). V shed 1 base and J shed 2 bases, with 6 bases lying between them. This CDR3 has 13 residues. Per germline, CDR1 MNHEY and CDR2 SVGEGT. CDR3 in amino acids: CASSYLQAYEQYF. DNA of the CDR3: TGTGCCAGCAGTTACTTACAGGCCTACGAGCAGTACTTC.

The J gene is TRBJ1-5, the V gene TRBV28; TRBD1 aligns across 7 bases. V was clipped by 6 bases and J by 5 bases; unmatched bases: 10. The CDR3 contains 15 residues. Per the germline V gene, CDR1 is MDHEN and CDR2 is SYDVKM. The CDR3 nucleotides read TGTGCCAGCAGCGTAGGGACAGAACCCTATCAGCCCCAGCATTTT. This sequence encodes CASSVGTEPYQPQHF.

The chain is built from TRBV28 and TRBJ2-1; 9 bases line up with TRBD2. Germline lookup yields CDR1 MDHEN and CDR2 SYDVKM. This CDR3 comprises 15 residues. V lost 8 bases, J lost 7 bases, and 12 bases stayed unmatched. CDR3 in amino acids: CASDPAGGPRNEQFF. The DNA of the CDR3 is TGTGCCAGCGACCCGGCGGGAGGGCCTAGGAATGAGCAGTTCTTC.

The genes are TRBV28 and TRBJ2-3; tentative D call: TRBD2 (5 bases). The CDR3 loop spans 15 amino acids. Trimming cost V 3 bases and J 2 bases, with 12 bases left between them. Germline CDR1 MDHEN, CDR2 SYDVKM. The CDR3 nucleotides are TGTGCCAGCAGTTTGATTCAGCGGTCCACAGATACGCAGTATTTT. It translates to CASSLIQRSTDTQYF. Supplemented by reference TRBV28 and TRBJ2-3, the full variable domain reads DVKVTQSSRYLVKRTGEKVFLECVQDMDHENMFWYRQDPGLGLRLIYFSYDVKMKEKGDIPEGYSVSREKKERFSLILESASTNQTSMYLCASSLIQRSTDTQYFGPGTRLTVL.

This sequence joins TRBV7-2 and TRBJ1-1, with TRBD1 matching over 10 bases. V shed 4 bases, J shed 2 bases, and the junction held 4 bases outside the gene matches. The CDR3 covers 15 residues. Germline CDR1 and CDR2: SGHTA and FQGNSA. This CDR3 is CASSSRQGANTEAFF. The CDR3 DNA reads as TGTGCCAGCAGCTCTAGACAGGGGGCAAACACTGAAGCTTTCTTT. The entire variable domain, with the rest obtained from reference TRBV7-2 and TRBJ1-1, is as follows: GAGVSQSPSNKVTEKGKDVELRCDPISGHTALYWYRQSLGQGLEFLIYFQGNSAPDKSGLPSDRFSAERTGGSVSTLTIQRTQQEDSAVYLCASSSRQGANTEAFFGQGTRLTVV.

This chain uses TRBV27 with TRBJ1-5, with D perhaps TRBD1 (6 bases). The CDR3 consists of 14 residues. Germline CDR1 is MNHEY and CDR2 is SMNVEV (reference sequence). The ends were cut back, 5 bases at V and 1 base at J, with 9 bases in the middle. The CDR3 sequence is CASSMGASNQPQHF. In DNA, the CDR3 is TGTGCCAGCAGTATGGGGGCGAGCAATCAGCCCCAGCATTTT.

The CDR3 bases are TGCGCCAGCAGGTCACTAGCGGGAGGTAGCAATGAGCAGTTCTTC. Translating gives CASRSLAGGSNEQFF. The V and J genes are TRBV5-1 and TRBJ2-1; TRBD2 agrees at 12 bases. The V and J ends lost 5 bases and 6 bases, in that order; junction bases with no gene match: 6. Germline CDR1 SGHRS, CDR2 YFSETQ. The CDR3 sequence is 15 residues long. The variable domain in full, with the rest retrieved from reference TRBV5-1 and TRBJ2-1, is KAGVTQTPRYLIKTRGQQVTLSCSPISGHRSVSWYQQTPGQGLQFLFEYFSETQRNKGNFPGRFSGRQFSNSRSEMNVSTLELGDSALYLCASRSLAGGSNEQFFGPGTRLTVL.

The rearrangement uses TRBV2 and TRBJ2-5; D may correspond to TRBD1 or TRBD2 (5 bases each). V was clipped by 6 bases and J by 4 bases, with 12 bases between them. The CDR3 contains 13 residues. Germline CDR1 is SNHLY and CDR2 is FYNNEI. The CDR3 reads CASRTGTGETQYF. Here the CDR3 DNA reads TGTGCCAGCAGAACCGGGACCGGAGAGACCCAGTACTTC.

The chain employs TRBV15 and TRBJ2-1; 9 positions agree with TRBD2. After removal of 0 bases from V and 0 bases from J, the junction contained 6 bases not matched to a gene. In germline, CDR1 is LNHNV, CDR2 YYDKDF (reference sequence). There are 18 residues in the CDR3. In DNA form, the CDR3 reads TGTGCCACCAGCAGAGATATGACTAGCGGAAGCTCCTACAATGAGCAGTTCTTC. This encodes CATSRDMTSGSSYNEQFF.

This chain links TRBV11-2 with TRBJ2-1; 8 positions match TRBD2. V shed 2 bases, J shed 4 bases, and the junction held 7 bases outside the gene matches. The CDR3 extends over 16 amino acids. Looked up from germline, CDR1 is SGHAT and CDR2 is FQNNGV. Written as DNA, the CDR3 is TGTGCCAGCAGCTTACTTCGGACTAGCCGATACAATGAGCAGTTCTTC. Residues: CASSLLRTSRYNEQFF.

The V and J genes are TRBV7-9 and TRBJ1-2, with D possibly being TRBD1 (5 bases). CDR3 length: 15 amino acids. The germline V gene encodes CDR1 SEHNR and CDR2 FQNEAQ (reference sequence). V was pared by 1 base and J by 3 bases, with 12 bases between. The CDR3 region is CASSLGFGRDYGYTF. The CDR3 nucleotides read TGTGCCAGCAGCTTAGGCTTCGGCAGGGACTATGGCTACACCTTC.

This sequence joins TRBV7-2 and TRBJ2-2, with 9 bases identical to TRBD1. In germline, CDR1 is SGHTA, CDR2 FQGNSA. V shed 5 bases, J shed 2 bases, and the junction held 3 bases outside the gene matches. The CDR3 runs 15 residues. The CDR3 protein is CASSPGQGNTGELFF. In nucleotides, the CDR3 is TGTGCCAGCAGCCCGGGACAGGGTAACACCGGGGAGCTGTTTTTT.

V usage is TRBV28 and J usage is TRBJ2-5; weak D call: TRBD2 (6 bases). The germline CDR1 and CDR2 sequences are MDHEN and SYDVKM. The CDR3 length is 16 residues. The ends were cut back, 6 bases at V and 0 bases at J, with 17 bases in the middle. CDR3 region: CASSSQPGVYQETQYF. CDR3 DNA: TGTGCCAGCAGCTCACAACCGGGGGTGTACCAAGAGACCCAGTACTTC.

V and J are TRBV4-1 and TRBJ1-2, with D maybe TRBD1 (5 bases). With 1 base removed from V and 2 bases from J, the gap between germline ends came to 14 bases. The CDR3 has 16 amino acids. Germline V gene lookup returns CDR1 MGHRA and CDR2 YSYEKL. The CDR3 region has the DNA TGCGCCAGCAGCCAAGGACGGGACCGCCGAAACTATGGCTACACCTTC. Translating gives CASSQGRDRRNYGYTF.

This clone showed up just a few times. This chain uses TRBV7-8 with TRBJ2-7; D perhaps matches TRBD2 (5 bases). Deletions cut 1 base from V and 2 bases from J, with 12 bases between. This CDR3 spans 15 amino acids. Germline V CDR1 and CDR2: SGHVS, FQNEAQ. CDR3 in DNA: TGTGCCAGCAGCTTAGTTGACTATTTTGCCTACGAGCAGTACTTC. This codes for CASSLVDYFAYEQYF.

The CDR3 region is CASSLTLRQEKIDEQYF. The DNA of the CDR3 is TGTGCCAGCAGCTTAACCCTTAGACAGGAAAAAATTGACGAGCAGTACTTC. The rearrangement uses TRBV5-5 and TRBJ2-7; a possible D gene is TRBD1 (6 bases). CDR3 length: 17 amino acids. With 2 bases removed from V and 5 bases from J, the gap between germline ends came to 23 bases. Germline values: CDR1 SGHKS, CDR2 YYEKEE (reference sequence).

A note on this clone: The sample carries other DNA sequences with the same CDR3. V usage is TRBV7-3 and J usage is TRBJ1-1; maybe TRBD1 (5 bases). CDR1 and CDR2 from the germline V gene are SGHTA and FQGTGA. Trimming stripped 3 bases from V and 3 bases from J, with 11 bases between. This CDR3 is built from 14 residues. CDR3 in DNA: TGTGCCAGCAGCTTGCAGGGTTCCGACACTGAAGCTTTCTTT. It encodes CASSLQGSDTEAFF.

The chain uses TRBV7-3 and TRBJ2-2, with D unresolved. This CDR3 has 13 amino acids. CDR1 and CDR2 (germline): SGHTA, FQGTGA. Trimming removed 1 base from V and 4 bases from J, with 4 bases in between. The CDR3 bases are TGTGCCAGCAGCTTAAGGGCCACCGGGGAGCTGTTTTTT. Translation gives CASSLRATGELFF.